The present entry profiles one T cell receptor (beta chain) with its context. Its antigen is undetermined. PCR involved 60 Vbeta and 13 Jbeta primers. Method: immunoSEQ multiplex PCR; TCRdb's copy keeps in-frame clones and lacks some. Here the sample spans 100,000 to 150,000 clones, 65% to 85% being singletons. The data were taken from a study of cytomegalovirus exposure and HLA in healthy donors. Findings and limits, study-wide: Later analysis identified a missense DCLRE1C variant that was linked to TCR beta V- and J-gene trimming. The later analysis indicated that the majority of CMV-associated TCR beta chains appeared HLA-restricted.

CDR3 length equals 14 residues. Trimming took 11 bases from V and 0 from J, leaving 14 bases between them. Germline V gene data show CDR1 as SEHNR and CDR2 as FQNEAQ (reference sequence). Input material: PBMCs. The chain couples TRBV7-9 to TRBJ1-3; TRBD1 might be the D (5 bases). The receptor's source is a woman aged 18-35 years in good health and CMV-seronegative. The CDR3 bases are TGTGCCGGTACAGGTCAGAGCTCTGGAAACACCATATATTTT. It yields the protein CAGTGQSSGNTIYF.